The T cell receptor beta chain described here comes from a study of T cells in Graves' hyperthyroidism and ophthalmopathy. Study results and limitations: Model predictions of ophthalmopathy came a median around 6.5 months before onset.

This clonotype was found many times. Its target is not known. Trimming removed 2 bases at V and 3 bases at J, with 10 bases between. Germline CDR1 is SQVTM and CDR2 is ANQGSEA. The CDR3 has 13 amino acids. TCR beta CDR3 region amplification was performed from RNA transcripts. HTBI primers drove first-round RT-PCR of the TCR CDR3. TCRdb re-called the multiplex PCR reads through MiXCR, storing one row per CDR3 protein. The table includes roughly 580,000 distinct CDR3 sequences, about 45% detected once. Sequenced sample: peripheral blood or thyroid tissue (not recorded which). This chain connects TRBV29-1 to TRBJ2-5; no definite D call. The TCR comes from a woman younger than 35 with Graves' hyperthyroidism. CDR3 sequence (DNA): TGCAGCGTTGAAACGGTGGCAAAAGAGACCCAGTACTTC. Translation: CSVETVAKETQYF.